This TCR beta chain emerged from a study of patients and donors after allogeneic stem cell transplantation. V was pared by 3 bases and J by 5 bases, with 10 bases between. CDR3 length: 12 residues. CDR1 and CDR2 (germline): DFQATT, SNEGSKA (reference sequence). This clonotype was counted a few times. Using its own MiXCR run on the RT-PCR reads, TCRdb lists one record per CDR3 protein. In the table there are 160,000 or so distinct CDR3 sequences, 24% of which are singletons. The V call is TRBV20-1, the J call TRBJ1-1; D unclear. The sequenced material came from blood, either unsorted or a sorted T cell fraction (not recorded which). The TCR comes from a human donor who was either an allogeneic HSCT recipient or a stem cell or donor lymphocyte infusion donor (not recorded which). It is not recorded whose cells these are; they may come from a transplant donor. DNA for the CDR3: TGCAGTGCTAGTACCCAGGAGACTGAAGCTTTCTTT. Translation: CSASTQETEAFF.